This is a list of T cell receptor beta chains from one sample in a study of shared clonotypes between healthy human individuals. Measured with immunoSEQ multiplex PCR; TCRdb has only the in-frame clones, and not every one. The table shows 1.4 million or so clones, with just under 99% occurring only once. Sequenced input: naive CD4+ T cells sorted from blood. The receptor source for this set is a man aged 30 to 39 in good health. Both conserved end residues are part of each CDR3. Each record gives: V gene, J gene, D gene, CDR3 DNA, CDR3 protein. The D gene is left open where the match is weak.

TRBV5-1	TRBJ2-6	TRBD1	TGCGCCAGCAGCTCCGGGACAGGACGCTCTGGGGCCAACGTCCTGACTTTC	CASSSGTGRSGANVLTF
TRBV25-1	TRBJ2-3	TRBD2	TGTGCCAGCAGTCTCCCGGGACTAGCGTCCACAGATACGCAGTATTTT	CASSLPGLASTDTQYF
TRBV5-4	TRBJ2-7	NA	TGTGCCAGCAGCTTGGCCCCCGGGTTGCTCGACGAGCAGTACTTC	CASSLAPGLLDEQYF
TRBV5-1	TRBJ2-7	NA	TGCGCCAGCAGTATGGCGACCTCTTACGAGCAGTACTTC	CASSMATSYEQYF
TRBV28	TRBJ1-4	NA	TGTGCCAGCAGTTTAGCTGGGGATGTGGAAAAACTGTTTTTT	CASSLAGDVEKLFF
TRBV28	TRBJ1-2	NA	TGTGCCAGCAGGGCTCAAGCTAACTATGGCTACACCTTC	CASRAQANYGYTF
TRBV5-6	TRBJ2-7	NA	TGTGCCAGCAGCCTAACGGGGCAAAGGGAGCAGTACTTC	CASSLTGQREQYF
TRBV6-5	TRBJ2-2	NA	TGTGCCAGCAGTTACCGATATTTCGCGAACACCGGGGAGCTGTTTTTT	CASSYRYFANTGELFF
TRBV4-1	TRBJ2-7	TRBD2	TGCGCCAGCAGCCAAGACCGTGATAGCGGGAGGGCTTACGAGCAGTACTTC	CASSQDRDSGRAYEQYF
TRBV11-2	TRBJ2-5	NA	TGTGCCAGCAGTGCGCGCCCAGCGGCCGAGACCCAGTACTTC	CASSARPAAETQYF
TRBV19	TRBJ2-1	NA	TGTGCCCGACAAGAAAACCTTGGTTCGTATAACTCCTACAATGAGCAGTTCTTC	CARQENLGSYNSYNEQFF